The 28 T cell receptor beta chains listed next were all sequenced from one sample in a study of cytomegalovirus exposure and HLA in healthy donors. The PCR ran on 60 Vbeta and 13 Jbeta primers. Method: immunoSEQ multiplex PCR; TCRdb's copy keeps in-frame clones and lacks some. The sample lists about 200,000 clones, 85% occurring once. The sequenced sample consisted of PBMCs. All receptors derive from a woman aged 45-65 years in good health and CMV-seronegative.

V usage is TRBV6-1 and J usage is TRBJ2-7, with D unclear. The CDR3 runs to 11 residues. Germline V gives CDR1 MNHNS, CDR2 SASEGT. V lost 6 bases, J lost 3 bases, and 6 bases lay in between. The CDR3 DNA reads TGTGCCAGCAGAACAATCTACGAGCAGTACTTC. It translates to CASRTIYEQYF.

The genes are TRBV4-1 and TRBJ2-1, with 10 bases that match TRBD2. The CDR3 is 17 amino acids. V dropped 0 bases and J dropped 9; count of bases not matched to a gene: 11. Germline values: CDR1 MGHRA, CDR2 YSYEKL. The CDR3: CASSQDLASGSWGEQFF. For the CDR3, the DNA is TGCGCCAGCAGCCAAGATTTGGCTAGCGGGAGTTGGGGTGAGCAGTTCTTC.

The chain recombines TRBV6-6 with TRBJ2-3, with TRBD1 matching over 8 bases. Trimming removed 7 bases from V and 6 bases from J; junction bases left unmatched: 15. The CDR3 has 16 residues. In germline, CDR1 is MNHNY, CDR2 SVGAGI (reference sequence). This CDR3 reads CASIYGGQGAADTQYF. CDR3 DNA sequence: TGTGCCAGCATCTATGGCGGGCAGGGGGCCGCGGATACGCAGTATTTT.

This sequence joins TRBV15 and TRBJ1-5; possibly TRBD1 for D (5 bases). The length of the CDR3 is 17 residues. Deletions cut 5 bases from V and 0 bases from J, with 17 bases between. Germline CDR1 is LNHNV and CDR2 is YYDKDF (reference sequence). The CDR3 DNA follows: TGTGCCACCAGCCCTAGGGGTCGGCTTTTTAGCAATCAGCCCCAGCATTTT. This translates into CATSPRGRLFSNQPQHF.

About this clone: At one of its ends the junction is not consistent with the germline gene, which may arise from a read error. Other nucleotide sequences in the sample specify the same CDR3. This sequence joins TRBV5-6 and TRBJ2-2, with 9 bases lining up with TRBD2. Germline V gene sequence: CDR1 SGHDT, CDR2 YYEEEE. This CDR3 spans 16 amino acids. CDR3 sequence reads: CASSLWTSAGTGELFF. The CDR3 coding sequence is TGTGCCAGCAGCCTATGGACTAGCGCCGGGACCGGGGAGTTGTTTTTT. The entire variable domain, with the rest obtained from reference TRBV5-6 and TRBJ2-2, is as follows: DAGVTQSPTHLIKTRGQQVTLRCSPKSGHDTVSWYQQALGQGPQFIFQYYEEEERQRGNFPDRFSGHQFPNYSSELNVNALLLGDSALYLCASSLWTSAGTGELFFGEGSRLTVL.

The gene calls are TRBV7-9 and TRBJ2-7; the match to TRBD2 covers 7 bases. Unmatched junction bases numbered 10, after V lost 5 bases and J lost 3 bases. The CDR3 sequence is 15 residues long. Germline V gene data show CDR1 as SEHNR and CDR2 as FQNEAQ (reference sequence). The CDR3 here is CASSDGLWGGYEQYF. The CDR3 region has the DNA TGTGCCAGCAGCGACGGGTTGTGGGGGGGCTACGAGCAGTACTTC. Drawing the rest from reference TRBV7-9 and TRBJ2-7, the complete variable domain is DTGVSQNPRHKITKRGQNVTFRCDPISEHNRLYWYRQTLGQGPEFLTYFQNEAQLEKSRLLSDRFSAERPKGSFSTLEIQRTEQGDSAMYLCASSDGLWGGYEQYFGPGTRLTVT.

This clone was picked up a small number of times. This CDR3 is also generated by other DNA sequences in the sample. CDR3 DNA: TGTGCCAGCAGTCTGGGACAGGGGGCCACCGGGGAGCTGTTTTTT. It is translated as CASSLGQGATGELFF. V gene TRBV27 combines with J gene TRBJ2-2; 12 bases map to TRBD1. V dropped 5 bases and J dropped 4; count of bases not matched to a gene: 2. Per the germline V gene, CDR1 is MNHEY and CDR2 is SMNVEV (reference sequence). The CDR3 has 15 residues.

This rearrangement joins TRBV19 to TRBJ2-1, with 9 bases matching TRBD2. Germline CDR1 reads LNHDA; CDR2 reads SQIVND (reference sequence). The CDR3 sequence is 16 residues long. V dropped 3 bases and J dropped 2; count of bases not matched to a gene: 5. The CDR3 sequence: CASSMTPSGTYNEQFF. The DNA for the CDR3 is TGTGCCAGTAGTATGACTCCTAGCGGGACCTACAATGAGCAGTTCTTC.

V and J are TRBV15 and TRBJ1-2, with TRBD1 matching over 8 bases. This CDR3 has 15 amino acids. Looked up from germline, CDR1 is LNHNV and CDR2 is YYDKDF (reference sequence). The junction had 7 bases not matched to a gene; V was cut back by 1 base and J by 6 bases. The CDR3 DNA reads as TGTGCCACCAGCAGAGGCGACAGGGGAGGAGATGGCTACACCTTC. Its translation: CATSRGDRGGDGYTF.

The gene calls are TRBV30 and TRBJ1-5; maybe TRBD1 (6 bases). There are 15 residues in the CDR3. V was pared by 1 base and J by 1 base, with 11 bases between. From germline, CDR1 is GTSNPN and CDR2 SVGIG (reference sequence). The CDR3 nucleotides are TGTGCCTGGAGTGCGGGAGGGACAAGCAATCAGCCCCAGCATTTT. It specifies CAWSAGGTSNQPQHF. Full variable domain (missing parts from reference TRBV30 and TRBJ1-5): SQTIHQWPATLVQPVGSPLSLECTVEGTSNPNLYWYRQAAGRGLQLLFYSVGIGQISSEVPQNLSASRPQDRQFILSSKKLLLSDSGFYLCAWSAGGTSNQPQHFGDGTRLSIL.

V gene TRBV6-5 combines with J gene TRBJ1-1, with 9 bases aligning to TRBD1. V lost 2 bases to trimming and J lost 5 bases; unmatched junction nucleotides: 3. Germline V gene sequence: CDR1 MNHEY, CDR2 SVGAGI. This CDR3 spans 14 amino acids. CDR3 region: CASSYAGQGTEAFF. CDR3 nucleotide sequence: TGTGCCAGCAGTTACGCGGGACAGGGAACTGAAGCTTTCTTT.

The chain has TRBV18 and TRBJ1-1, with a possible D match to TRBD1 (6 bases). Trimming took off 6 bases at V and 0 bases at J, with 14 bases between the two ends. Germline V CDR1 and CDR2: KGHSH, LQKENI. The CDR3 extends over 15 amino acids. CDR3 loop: CASSLTDRMNTEAFF. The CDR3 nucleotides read TGTGCCAGCTCCCTCACCGACAGGATGAACACTGAAGCTTTCTTT.

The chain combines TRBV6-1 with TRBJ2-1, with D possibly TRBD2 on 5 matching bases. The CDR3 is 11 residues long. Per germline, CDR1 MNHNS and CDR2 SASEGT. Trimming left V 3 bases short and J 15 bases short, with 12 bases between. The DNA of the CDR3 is TGTGCCAGCAGTGACCTAGCAATCCCGTTCTTC. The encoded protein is CASSDLAIPFF.

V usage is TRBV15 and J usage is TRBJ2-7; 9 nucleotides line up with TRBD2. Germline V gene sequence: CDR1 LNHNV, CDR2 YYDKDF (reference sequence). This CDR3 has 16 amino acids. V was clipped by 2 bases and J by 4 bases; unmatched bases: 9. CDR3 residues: CATSRHSSGIGYEQYF. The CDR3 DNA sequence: TGTGCCACCAGCAGACACTCTAGCGGGATTGGGTACGAGCAGTACTTC.

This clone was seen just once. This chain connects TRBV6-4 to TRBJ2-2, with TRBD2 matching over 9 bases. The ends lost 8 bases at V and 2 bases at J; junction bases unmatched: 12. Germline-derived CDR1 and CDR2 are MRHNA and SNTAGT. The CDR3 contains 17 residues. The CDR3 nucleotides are TGTGCCAGCTGCCCGGGTTGGCGGGGGGGTAACACCGGGGAGCTGTTTTTT. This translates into CASCPGWRGGNTGELFF.

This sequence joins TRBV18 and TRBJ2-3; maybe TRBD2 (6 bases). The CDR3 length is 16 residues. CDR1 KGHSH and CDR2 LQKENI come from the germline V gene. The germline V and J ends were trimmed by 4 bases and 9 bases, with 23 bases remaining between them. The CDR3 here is CASSLSGGTERETQYF. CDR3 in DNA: TGTGCCAGCTCACTTTCAGGTGGGACTGAAAGGGAGACGCAGTATTTT.

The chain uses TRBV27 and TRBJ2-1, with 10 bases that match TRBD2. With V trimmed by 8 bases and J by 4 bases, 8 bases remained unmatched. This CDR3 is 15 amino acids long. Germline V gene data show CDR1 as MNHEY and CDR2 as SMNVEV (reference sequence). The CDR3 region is CASQTGLAAYNEQFF. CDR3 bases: TGTGCCAGCCAAACCGGACTAGCGGCTTACAATGAGCAGTTCTTC.

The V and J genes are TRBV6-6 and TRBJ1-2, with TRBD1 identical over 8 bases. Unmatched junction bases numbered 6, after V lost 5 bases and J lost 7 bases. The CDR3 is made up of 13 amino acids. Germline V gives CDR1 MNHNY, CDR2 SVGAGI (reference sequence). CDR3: CASSRTGSGGYTF. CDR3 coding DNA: TGTGCCAGCAGTAGGACAGGGTCTGGTGGCTACACCTTC.

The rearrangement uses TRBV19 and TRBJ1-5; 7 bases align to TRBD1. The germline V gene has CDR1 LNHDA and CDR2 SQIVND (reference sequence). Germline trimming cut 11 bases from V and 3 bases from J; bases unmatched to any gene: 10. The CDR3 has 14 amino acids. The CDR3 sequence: CAVRAGQFNQPQHF. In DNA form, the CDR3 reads TGTGCCGTTCGGGCGGGACAGTTCAATCAGCCCCAGCATTTT.

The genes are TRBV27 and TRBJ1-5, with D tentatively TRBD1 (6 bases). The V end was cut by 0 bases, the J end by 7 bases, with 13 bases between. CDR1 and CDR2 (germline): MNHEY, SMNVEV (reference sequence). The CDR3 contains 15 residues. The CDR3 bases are TGTGCCAGCAGTTTATCATCGGGGGGCGGACAGCCCCAGCATTTT. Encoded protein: CASSLSSGGGQPQHF.

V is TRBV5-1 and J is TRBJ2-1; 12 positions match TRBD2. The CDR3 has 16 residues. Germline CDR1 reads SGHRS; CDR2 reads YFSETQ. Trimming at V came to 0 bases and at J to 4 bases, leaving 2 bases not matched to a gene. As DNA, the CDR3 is TGCGCCAGCAGCTTGGGGACTAGCGGGAATTACAATGAGCAGTTCTTC. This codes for CASSLGTSGNYNEQFF. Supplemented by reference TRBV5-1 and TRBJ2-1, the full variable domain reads KAGVTQTPRYLIKTRGQQVTLSCSPISGHRSVSWYQQTPGQGLQFLFEYFSETQRNKGNFPGRFSGRQFSNSRSEMNVSTLELGDSALYLCASSLGTSGNYNEQFFGPGTRLTVL.

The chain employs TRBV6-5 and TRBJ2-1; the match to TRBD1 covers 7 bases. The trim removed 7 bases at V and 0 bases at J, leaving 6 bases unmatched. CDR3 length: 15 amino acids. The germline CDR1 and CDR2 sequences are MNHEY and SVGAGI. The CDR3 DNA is TGTGCCAGCACGGACAGGCCGAGCTCCTACAATGAGCAGTTCTTC. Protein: CASTDRPSSYNEQFF.

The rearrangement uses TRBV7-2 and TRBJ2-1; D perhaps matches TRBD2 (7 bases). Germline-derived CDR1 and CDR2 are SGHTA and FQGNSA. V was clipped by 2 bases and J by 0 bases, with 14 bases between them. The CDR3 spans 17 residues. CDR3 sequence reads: CASSLRGGGSSYNEQFF. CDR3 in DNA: TGTGCCAGCAGCTTAAGGGGGGGCGGGAGCTCCTACAATGAGCAGTTCTTC. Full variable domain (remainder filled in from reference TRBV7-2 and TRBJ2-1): GAGVSQSPSNKVTEKGKDVELRCDPISGHTALYWYRQSLGQGLEFLIYFQGNSAPDKSGLPSDRFSAERTGGSVSTLTIQRTQQEDSAVYLCASSLRGGGSSYNEQFFGPGTRLTVL.

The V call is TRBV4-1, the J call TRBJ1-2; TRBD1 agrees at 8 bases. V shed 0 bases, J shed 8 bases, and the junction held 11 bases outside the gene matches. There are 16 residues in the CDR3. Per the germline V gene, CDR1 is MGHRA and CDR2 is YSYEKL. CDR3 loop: CASSQDLGRGLRGYTF. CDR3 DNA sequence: TGCGCCAGCAGCCAAGATTTGGGCAGGGGGCTTCGGGGCTACACCTTC.

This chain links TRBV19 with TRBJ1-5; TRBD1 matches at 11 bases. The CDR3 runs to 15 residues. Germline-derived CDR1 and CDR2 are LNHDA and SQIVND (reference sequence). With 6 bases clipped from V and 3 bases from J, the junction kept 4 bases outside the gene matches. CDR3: CASRGTGGLNQPQHF. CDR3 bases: TGTGCCAGTAGAGGGACAGGGGGTCTCAATCAGCCCCAGCATTTT. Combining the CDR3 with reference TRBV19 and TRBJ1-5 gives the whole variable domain DGGITQSPKYLFRKEGQNVTLSCEQNLNHDAMYWYRQDPGQGLRLIYYSQIVNDFQKGDIAEGYSVSREKKESFPLTVTSAQKNPTAFYLCASRGTGGLNQPQHFGDGTRLSIL.

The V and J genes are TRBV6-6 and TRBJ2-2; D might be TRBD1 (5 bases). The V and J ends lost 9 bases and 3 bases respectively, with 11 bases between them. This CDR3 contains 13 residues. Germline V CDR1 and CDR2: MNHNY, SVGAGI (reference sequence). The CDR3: CASRQSDTGELFF. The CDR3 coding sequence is TGTGCCAGTAGACAGTCCGACACCGGGGAGCTGTTTTTT.

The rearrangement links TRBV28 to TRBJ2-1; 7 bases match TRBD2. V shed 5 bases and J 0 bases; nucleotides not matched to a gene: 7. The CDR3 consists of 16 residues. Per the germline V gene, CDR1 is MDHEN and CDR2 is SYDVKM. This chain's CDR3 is CASSDSGTSSYNEQFF. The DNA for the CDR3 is TGTGCCAGCAGTGACAGCGGGACGAGCTCCTACAATGAGCAGTTCTTC.

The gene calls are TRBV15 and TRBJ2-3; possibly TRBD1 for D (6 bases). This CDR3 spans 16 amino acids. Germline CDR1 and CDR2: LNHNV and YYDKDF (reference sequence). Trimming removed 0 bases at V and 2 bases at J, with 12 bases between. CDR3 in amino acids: CATSREDRDPTDTQYF. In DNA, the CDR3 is TGTGCCACCAGCAGAGAGGACAGAGACCCCACAGATACGCAGTATTTT. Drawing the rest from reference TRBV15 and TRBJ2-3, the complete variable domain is DAMVIQNPRYQVTQFGKPVTLSCSQTLNHNVMYWYQQKSSQAPKLLFHYYDKDFNNEADTPDNFQSRRPNTSFCFLDIRSPGLGDTAMYLCATSREDRDPTDTQYFGPGTRLTVL.